The TCR beta chain described here comes from a study of cytotoxic CD8 clonotypes in ibrutinib-treated CLL. Study summary: By median roughly 68 months, 12 had progressed and around 14 stayed remitted; responses had been 2 complete and approximately 24 partial.

Trimming removed 1 base at V and 12 bases at J, with 16 bases between. This CDR3 is built from 13 residues. Germline V gene data show CDR1 as SGHDT and CDR2 as YYEEEE. With sequencing, the targeted depth ranged from 1 in 200,000 to 1 in 1 million T cells. The assay was immunoSEQ multiplex PCR, and TCRdb's table has in-frame clones only and misses some. The table records 110,000 to 150,000 clones, 75% to 80% of them present only once. The clonotype originates from a human donor with chronic lymphocytic leukemia. The sample in question was PBMCs, obtained after 24 months of ibrutinib treatment. The chain recombines TRBV5-6 with TRBJ1-2, with D maybe TRBD1 (6 bases). As DNA, the CDR3 is TGTGCCAGCAGCTTGAGCAATAGGGGGGAAGACACCTTC. It is translated as CASSLSNRGEDTF.